This record concerns one T cell receptor beta chain sequence. As yet, its antigen is unknown. A read error may explain this, as a much larger clone is one base away. Bulk tumor genomic DNA served as template, at about 600 ng per sample. Collection of several biopsies per primary tumor, spaced far apart, took place during surgery. Undergoing curative surgery were patients whose non-small cell lung cancer was untreated and newly diagnosed. This sample is part of a study of immune heterogeneity within non-small cell lung tumors. Turning to the study itself: Squamous cell carcinomas accounted for several of the tumors, non-squamous carcinomas for about 11, and 1 was not otherwise specified.

Study results and limitations: Different patients shared few of their high-frequency T-cell receptor beta clonotypes. Local T-cell clonality tracked local tumor mutational burden, showing a moderate yet significant relationship (R about 0.34). Tumor sites within a patient were found to share identical dominant CDR3 beta clonotypes, and site-unique high-frequency clones were also present.

This CDR3 has 18 residues. Germline lookup yields CDR1 MNHNS and CDR2 SASEGT. V trimming: 2 bases; J trimming: 0 bases; junction bases outside the gene matches: 6. Multiplex PCR with 32 V and 13 J primers amplified TCR beta CDR3. MiXCR was run by TCRdb on the multiplex PCR reads, yielding one entry per CDR3 protein. This table has a few thousand distinct CDR3 sequences, around 23% appearing once. Sample: lung tumor tissue. The V call is TRBV6-1, the J call TRBJ2-1, with 11 bases aligning to TRBD2. The sequence was obtained from a woman aged 55-70 years with non-small cell lung cancer. CDR3 coding DNA: TGTGCCAGCAGTGAACAGGCTAGCGGGAGGCACTCCTACAATGAGCAGTTCTTC. Amino acid sequence: CASSEQASGRHSYNEQFF.